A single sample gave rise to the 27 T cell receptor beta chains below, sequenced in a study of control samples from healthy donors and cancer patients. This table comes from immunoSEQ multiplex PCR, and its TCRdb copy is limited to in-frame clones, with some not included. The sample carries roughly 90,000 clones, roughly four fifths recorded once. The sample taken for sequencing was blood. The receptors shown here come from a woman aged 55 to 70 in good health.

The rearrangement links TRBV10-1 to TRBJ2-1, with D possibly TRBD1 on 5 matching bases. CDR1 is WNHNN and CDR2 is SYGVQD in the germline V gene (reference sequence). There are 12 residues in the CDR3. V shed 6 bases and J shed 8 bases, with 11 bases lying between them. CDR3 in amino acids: CASSPSGHEQFF. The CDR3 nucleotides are TGCGCCAGCAGCCCGTCAGGGCATGAGCAGTTCTTC.

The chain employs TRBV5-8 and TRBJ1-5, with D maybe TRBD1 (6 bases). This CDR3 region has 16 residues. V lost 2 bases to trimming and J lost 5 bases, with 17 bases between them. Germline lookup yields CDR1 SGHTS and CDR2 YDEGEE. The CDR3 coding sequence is TGTGCCAGCAGCTTTCCAGGGGCTTCAGGAGATCAGCCCCAGCATTTT. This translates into CASSFPGASGDQPQHF.

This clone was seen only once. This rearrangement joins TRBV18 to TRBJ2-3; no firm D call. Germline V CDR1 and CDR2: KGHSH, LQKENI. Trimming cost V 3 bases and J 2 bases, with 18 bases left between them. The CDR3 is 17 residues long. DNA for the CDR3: TGTGCCAGCTCACCCCGTGTCGGCTTTGGACCCACAGATACGCAGTATTTT. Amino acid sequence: CASSPRVGFGPTDTQYF.

CDR3 protein: CASSYGRGSGEQFF. The DNA of the CDR3 is TGTGCCAGCAGTTACGGACGCGGTAGCGGTGAGCAGTTCTTC. V usage is TRBV6-5 and J usage is TRBJ2-1; possibly TRBD2 for D (6 bases). This CDR3 region has 14 residues. Germline lookup yields CDR1 MNHEY and CDR2 SVGAGI. Trimming took off 2 bases at V and 9 bases at J, with 14 bases between the two ends.

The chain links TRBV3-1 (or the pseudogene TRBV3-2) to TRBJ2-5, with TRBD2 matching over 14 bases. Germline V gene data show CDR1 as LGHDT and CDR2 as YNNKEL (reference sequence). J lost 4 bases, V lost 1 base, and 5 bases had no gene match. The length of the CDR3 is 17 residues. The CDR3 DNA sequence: TGTGCCAGCAGCCAAGGACTAGCGGGAGGGTATGGAGAGACCCAGTACTTC. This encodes CASSQGLAGGYGETQYF.

Written as DNA, the CDR3 is TGTGCCAGCAGTCGACAGGGCGGCAATCAGCCCCAGCATTTT. Its protein product is CASSRQGGNQPQHF. This chain links TRBV19 with TRBJ1-5; 7 bases match TRBD1. The CDR3 covers 14 residues. The germline V gene encodes CDR1 LNHDA and CDR2 SQIVND (reference sequence). V lost 9 bases to trimming and J lost 2 bases; unmatched junction nucleotides: 7.

The CDR3 is CASSPRRTGSRNTEAFF. The CDR3 nucleotides are TGTGCCAGCAGTCCACGGCGGACAGGGTCGAGGAACACTGAAGCTTTCTTT. The chain couples TRBV28 to TRBJ1-1; 8 bases are a match to TRBD1. CDR3 length: 17 residues. Germline lookup yields CDR1 MDHEN and CDR2 SYDVKM. Losses at the gene ends were 5 bases for V and 1 base for J; bases not matched to a gene: 12.

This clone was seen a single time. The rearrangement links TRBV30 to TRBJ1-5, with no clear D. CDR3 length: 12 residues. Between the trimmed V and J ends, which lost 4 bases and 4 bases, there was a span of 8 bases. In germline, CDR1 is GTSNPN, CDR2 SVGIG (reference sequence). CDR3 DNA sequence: TGTGCCTGGAAAGACGGTAATCAGCCCCAGCATTTT. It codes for CAWKDGNQPQHF. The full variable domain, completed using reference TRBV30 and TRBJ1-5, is SQTIHQWPATLVQPVGSPLSLECTVEGTSNPNLYWYRQAAGRGLQLLFYSVGIGQISSEVPQNLSASRPQDRQFILSSKKLLLSDSGFYLCAWKDGNQPQHFGDGTRLSIL.

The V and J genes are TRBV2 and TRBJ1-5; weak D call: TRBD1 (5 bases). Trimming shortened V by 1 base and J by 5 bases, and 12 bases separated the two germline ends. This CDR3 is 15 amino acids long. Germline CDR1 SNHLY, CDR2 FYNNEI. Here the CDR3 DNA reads TGTGCCAGCAGTGAAGAGTCGGCAGGGCATCAGCCCCAGCATTTT. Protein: CASSEESAGHQPQHF.

The CDR3 loop reads CASSLKASHEQYF. The CDR3 DNA sequence: TGTGCCAGCAGTTTAAAGGCGAGTCACGAGCAGTACTTC. The chain joins TRBV12-3 or TRBV12-4 to TRBJ2-7; unclear D gene. The ends were cut back, 2 bases at V and 5 bases at J, with 10 bases in the middle. The CDR3 length is 13 residues.

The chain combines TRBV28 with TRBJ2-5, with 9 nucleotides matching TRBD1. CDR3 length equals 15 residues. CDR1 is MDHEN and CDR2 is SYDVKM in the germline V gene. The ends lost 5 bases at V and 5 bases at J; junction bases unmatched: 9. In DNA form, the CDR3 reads TGTGCCAGCAGTACCCCCGGGACAGGGCAGGAGACCCAGTACTTC. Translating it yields CASSTPGTGQETQYF.

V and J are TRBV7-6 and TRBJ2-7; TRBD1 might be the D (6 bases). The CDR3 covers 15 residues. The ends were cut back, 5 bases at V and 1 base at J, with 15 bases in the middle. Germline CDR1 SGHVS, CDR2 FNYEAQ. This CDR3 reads CASSPTGPFSYEQYF. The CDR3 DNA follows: TGTGCCAGCAGCCCCACAGGGCCCTTTTCCTACGAGCAGTACTTC.

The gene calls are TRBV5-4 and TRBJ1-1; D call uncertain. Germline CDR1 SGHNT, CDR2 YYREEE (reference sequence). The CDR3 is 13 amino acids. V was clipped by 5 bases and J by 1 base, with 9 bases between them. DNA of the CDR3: TGTGCCAGCAGGTCTCGGGGGAACACTGAAGCTTTCTTT. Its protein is CASRSRGNTEAFF.

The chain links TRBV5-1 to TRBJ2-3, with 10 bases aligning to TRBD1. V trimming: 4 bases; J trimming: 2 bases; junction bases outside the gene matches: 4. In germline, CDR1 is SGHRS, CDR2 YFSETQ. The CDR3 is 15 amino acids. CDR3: CASSKGQGITDTQYF. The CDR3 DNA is TGCGCCAGCAGCAAGGGACAGGGGATCACAGATACGCAGTATTTT.

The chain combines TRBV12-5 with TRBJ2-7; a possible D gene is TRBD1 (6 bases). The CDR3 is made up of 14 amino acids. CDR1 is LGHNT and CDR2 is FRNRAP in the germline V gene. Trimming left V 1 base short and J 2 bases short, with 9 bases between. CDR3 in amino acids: CASGLGGPTYEQYF. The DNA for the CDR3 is TGTGCTAGTGGTTTGGGGGGGCCCACCTACGAGCAGTACTTC. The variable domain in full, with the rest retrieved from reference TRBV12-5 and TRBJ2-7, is DARVTQTPRHKVTEMGQEVTMRCQPILGHNTVFWYRQTMMQGLELLAYFRNRAPLDDSGMPKDRFSAEMPDATLATLKIQPSEPRDSAVYFCASGLGGPTYEQYFGPGTRLTVT.

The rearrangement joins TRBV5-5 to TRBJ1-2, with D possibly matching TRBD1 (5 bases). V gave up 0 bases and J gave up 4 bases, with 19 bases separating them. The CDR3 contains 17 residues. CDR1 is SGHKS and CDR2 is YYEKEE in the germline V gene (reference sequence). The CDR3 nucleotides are TGTGCCAGCAGCTTGGATGGTATGGGGACGGGGATCTATGGCTACACCTTC. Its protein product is CASSLDGMGTGIYGYTF.

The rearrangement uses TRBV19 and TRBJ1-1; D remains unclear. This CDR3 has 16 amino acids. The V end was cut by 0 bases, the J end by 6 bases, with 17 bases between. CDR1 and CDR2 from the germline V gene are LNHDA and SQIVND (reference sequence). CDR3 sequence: CASSIDPQVKRSEAFF. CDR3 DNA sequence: TGTGCCAGTAGTATAGATCCCCAGGTAAAGAGATCTGAAGCTTTCTTT.

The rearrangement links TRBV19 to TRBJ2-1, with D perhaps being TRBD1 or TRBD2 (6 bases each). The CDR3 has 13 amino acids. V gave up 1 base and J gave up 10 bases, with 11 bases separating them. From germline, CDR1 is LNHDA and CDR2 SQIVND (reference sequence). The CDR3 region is CASSIGRGEEQFF. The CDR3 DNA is TGTGCCAGTAGTATAGGAAGGGGGGAAGAGCAGTTCTTC.

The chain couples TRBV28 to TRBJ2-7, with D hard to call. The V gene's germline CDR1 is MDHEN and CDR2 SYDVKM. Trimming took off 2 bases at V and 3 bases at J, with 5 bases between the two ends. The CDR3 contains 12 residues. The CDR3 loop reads CASSLRNYEQYF. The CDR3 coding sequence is TGTGCCAGCAGTTTAAGGAACTACGAGCAGTACTTC.

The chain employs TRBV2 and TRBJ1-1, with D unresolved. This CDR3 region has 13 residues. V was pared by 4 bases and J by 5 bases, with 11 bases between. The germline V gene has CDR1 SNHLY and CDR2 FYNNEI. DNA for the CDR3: TGTGCCAGCAGTGCTATACGGGGTACTGAAGCTTTCTTT. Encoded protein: CASSAIRGTEAFF. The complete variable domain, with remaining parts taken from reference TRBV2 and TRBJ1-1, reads EPEVTQTPSHQVTQMGQEVILRCVPISNHLYFYWYRQILGQKVEFLVSFYNNEISEKSEIFDDQFSVERPDGSNFTLKIRSTKLEDSAMYFCASSAIRGTEAFFGQGTRLTVV.

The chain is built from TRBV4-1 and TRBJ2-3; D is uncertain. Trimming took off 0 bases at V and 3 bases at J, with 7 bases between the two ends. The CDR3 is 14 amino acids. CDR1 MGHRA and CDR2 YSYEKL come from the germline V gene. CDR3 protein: CASSQEVWTDTQYF. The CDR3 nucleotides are TGCGCCAGCAGCCAAGAAGTTTGGACAGATACGCAGTATTTT.

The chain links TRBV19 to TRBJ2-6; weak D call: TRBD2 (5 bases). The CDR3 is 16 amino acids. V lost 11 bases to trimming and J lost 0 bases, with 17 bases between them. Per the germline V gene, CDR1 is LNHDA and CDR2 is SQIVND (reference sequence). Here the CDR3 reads CAPHCEEVSGANVLTF. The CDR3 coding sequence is TGTGCCCCCCACTGCGAGGAGGTCTCTGGGGCCAACGTCCTGACTTTC.

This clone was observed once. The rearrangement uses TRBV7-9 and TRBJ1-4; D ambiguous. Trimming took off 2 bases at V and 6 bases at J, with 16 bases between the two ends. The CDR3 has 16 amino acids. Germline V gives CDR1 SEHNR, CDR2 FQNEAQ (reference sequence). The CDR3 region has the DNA TGTGCCAGCAGCTTAATAGTGAGGTCGCAGGATGAAAAACTGTTTTTT. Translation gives CASSLIVRSQDEKLFF.

The CDR3 sequence: CASSGFDSNQPQHF. As DNA, the CDR3 is TGTGCCAGCAGTGGGTTTGATAGCAATCAGCCCCAGCATTTT. This sequence joins TRBV27 and TRBJ1-5, with no clear D. Germline-derived CDR1 and CDR2 are MNHEY and SMNVEV (reference sequence). V lost 5 bases, J lost 0 bases, and 8 bases lay in between. CDR3 size: 14 residues.

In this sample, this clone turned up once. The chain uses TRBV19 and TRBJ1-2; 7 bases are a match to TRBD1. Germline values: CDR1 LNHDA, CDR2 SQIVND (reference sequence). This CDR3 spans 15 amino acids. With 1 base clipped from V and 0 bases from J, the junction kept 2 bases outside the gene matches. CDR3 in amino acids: CASSIGTGANYGYTF. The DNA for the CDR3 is TGTGCCAGTAGTATAGGGACAGGAGCTAACTATGGCTACACCTTC.

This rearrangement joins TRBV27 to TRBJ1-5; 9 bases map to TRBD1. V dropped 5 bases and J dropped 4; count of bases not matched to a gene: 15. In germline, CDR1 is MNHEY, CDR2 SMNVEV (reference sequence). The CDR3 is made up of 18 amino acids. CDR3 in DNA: TGTGCCAGCAGTCTACTACCATCAGGGACAGGGCGAAATCAGCCCCAGCATTTT. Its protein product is CASSLLPSGTGRNQPQHF.

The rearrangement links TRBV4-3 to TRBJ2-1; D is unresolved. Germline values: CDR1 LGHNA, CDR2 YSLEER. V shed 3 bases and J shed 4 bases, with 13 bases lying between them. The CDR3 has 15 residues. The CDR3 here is CASSHAEDAYNEQFF. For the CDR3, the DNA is TGCGCCAGCAGCCATGCAGAGGACGCTTACAATGAGCAGTTCTTC.